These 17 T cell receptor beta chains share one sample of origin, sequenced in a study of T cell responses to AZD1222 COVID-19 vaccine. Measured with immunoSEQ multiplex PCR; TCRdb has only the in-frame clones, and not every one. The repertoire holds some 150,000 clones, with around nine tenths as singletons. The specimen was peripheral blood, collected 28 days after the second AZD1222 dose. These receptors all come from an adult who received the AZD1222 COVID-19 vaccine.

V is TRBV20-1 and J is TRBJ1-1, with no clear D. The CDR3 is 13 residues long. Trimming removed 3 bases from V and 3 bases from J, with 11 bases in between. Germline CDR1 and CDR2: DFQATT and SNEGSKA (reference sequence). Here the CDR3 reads CSASPGEDTEAFF. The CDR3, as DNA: TGCAGTGCTAGTCCCGGGGAGGACACTGAAGCTTTCTTT.

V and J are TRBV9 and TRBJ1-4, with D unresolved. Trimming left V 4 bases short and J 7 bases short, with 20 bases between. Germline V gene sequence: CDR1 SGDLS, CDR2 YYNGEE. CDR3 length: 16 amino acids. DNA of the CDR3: TGTGCCAGCAGCCCAAGAGATGATGGGGTTGGTGAAAAACTGTTTTTT. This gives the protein CASSPRDDGVGEKLFF.

The CDR3 reads CASSFLGTGNTGELFF. The CDR3 DNA sequence: TGCGCCAGCAGCTTCCTCGGGACAGGTAACACCGGGGAGCTGTTTTTT. The chain is built from TRBV5-1 and TRBJ2-2, with 8 bases fitting TRBD1. V dropped 2 bases and J dropped 2; count of bases not matched to a gene: 5. This CDR3 region has 16 residues. CDR1 SGHRS and CDR2 YFSETQ come from the germline V gene.

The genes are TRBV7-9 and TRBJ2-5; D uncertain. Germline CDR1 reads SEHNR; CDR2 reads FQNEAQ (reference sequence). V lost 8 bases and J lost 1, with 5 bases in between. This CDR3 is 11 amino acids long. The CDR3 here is CASGGQETQYF. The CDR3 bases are TGTGCCAGCGGTGGCCAAGAGACCCAGTACTTC.

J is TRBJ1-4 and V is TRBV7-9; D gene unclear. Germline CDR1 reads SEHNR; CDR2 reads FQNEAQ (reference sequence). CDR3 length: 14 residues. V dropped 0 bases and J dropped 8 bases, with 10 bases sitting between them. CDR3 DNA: TGTGCCAGCAGCTTAGCGCCCCCGGGGGAAAAACTGTTTTTT. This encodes CASSLAPPGEKLFF.

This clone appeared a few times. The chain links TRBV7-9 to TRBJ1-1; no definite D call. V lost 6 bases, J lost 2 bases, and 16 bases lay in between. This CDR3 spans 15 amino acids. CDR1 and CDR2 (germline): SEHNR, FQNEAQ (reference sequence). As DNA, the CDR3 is TGTGCCAGCAGGCCCAAACAGCGTTTAAACACTGAAGCTTTCTTT. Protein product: CASRPKQRLNTEAFF.

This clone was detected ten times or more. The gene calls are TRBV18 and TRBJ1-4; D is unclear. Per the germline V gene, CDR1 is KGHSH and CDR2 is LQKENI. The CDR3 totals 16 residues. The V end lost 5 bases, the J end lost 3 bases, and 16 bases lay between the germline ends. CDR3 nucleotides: TGTGCCAGCTCAGGTCGGGATCTTGGTGCTAATGAAAAACTGTTTTTT. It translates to CASSGRDLGANEKLFF. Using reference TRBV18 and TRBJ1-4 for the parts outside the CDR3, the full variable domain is NAGVMQNPRHLVRRRGQEARLRCSPMKGHSHVYWYRQLPEEGLKFMVYLQKENIIDESGMPKERFSAEFPKEGPSILRIQQVVRGDSAAYFCASSGRDLGANEKLFFGSGTQLSVL.

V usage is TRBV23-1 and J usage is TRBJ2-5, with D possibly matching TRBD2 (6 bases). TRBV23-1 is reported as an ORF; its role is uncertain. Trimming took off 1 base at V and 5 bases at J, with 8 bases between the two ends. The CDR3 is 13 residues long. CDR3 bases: TGCGCCAGCAGTCAATGGGGGAGGGAGACCCAGTACTTC. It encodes CASSQWGRETQYF.

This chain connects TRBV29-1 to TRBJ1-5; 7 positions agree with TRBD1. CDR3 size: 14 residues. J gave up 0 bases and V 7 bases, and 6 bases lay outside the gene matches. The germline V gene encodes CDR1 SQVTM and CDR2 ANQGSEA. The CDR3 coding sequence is TGCAGCGCCTGGGACAGCTATAGCAATCAGCCCCAGCATTTT. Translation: CSAWDSYSNQPQHF.

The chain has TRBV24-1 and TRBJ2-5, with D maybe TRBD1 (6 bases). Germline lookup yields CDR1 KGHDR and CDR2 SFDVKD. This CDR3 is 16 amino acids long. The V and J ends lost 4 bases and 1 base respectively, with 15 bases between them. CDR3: CATSDYGQSLQETQYF. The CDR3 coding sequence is TGTGCCACCAGTGACTATGGACAGTCACTCCAAGAGACCCAGTACTTC.

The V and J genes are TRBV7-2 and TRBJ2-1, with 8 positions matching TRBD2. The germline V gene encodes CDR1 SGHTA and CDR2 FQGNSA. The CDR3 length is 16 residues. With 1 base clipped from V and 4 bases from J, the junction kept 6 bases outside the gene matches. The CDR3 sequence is CASSLEGSGTYNEQFF. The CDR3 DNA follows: TGTGCCAGCAGCTTAGAGGGTAGCGGGACTTACAATGAGCAGTTCTTC.

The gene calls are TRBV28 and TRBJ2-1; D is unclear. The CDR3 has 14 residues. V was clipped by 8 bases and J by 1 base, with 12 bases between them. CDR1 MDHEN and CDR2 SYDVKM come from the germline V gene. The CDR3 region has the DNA TGTGCCAGCGGGTTAGGTGATTCCTACAATGAGCAGTTCTTC. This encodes CASGLGDSYNEQFF. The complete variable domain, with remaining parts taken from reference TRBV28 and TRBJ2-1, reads DVKVTQSSRYLVKRTGEKVFLECVQDMDHENMFWYRQDPGLGLRLIYFSYDVKMKEKGDIPEGYSVSREKKERFSLILESASTNQTSMYLCASGLGDSYNEQFFGPGTRLTVL.

The DNA of the CDR3 is TGTGCCAGCAGCGTTCGGGACAGGTACGAGCAGTACTTC. It translates to CASSVRDRYEQYF. V usage is TRBV9 and J usage is TRBJ2-7; 8 positions match TRBD1. V gave up 2 bases and J gave up 4 bases; unmatched junction bases: 2. CDR3 length equals 13 residues. CDR1 and CDR2 (germline): SGDLS, YYNGEE.

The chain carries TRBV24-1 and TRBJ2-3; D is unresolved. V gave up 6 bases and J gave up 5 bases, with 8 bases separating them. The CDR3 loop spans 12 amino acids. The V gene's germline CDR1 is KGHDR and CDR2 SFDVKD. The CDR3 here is CATSLDGDTQYF. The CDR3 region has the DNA TGTGCCACCAGTCTCGACGGAGATACGCAGTATTTT.

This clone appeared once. For the CDR3, the DNA is TGTGCCAGCAGCTACCTGACTCGACGGGCCGACAGGGGCCCTAGTAATGAAAAACTGTTTTTT. Translated, it gives CASSYLTRRADRGPSNEKLFF. V usage is TRBV7-8 and J usage is TRBJ1-4; 8 bases match TRBD1. This CDR3 spans 21 amino acids. The germline V gene encodes CDR1 SGHVS and CDR2 FQNEAQ. J was trimmed by 4 bases and V by 4 bases; bases with no gene match: 23.

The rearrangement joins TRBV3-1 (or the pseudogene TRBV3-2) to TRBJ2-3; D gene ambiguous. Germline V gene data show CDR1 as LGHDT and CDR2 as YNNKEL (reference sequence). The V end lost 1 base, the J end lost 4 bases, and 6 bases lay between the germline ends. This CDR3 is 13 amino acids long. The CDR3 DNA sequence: TGTGCCAGCAGCCAAGTGCAAGCAGATACGCAGTATTTT. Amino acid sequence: CASSQVQADTQYF.

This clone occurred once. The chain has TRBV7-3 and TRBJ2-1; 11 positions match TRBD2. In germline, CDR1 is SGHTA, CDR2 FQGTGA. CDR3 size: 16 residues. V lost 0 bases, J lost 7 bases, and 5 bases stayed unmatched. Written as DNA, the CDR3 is TGTGCCAGCAGCTTAACTGTTAGCGGGAGGGCGAATGAGCAGTTCTTC. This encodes CASSLTVSGRANEQFF.